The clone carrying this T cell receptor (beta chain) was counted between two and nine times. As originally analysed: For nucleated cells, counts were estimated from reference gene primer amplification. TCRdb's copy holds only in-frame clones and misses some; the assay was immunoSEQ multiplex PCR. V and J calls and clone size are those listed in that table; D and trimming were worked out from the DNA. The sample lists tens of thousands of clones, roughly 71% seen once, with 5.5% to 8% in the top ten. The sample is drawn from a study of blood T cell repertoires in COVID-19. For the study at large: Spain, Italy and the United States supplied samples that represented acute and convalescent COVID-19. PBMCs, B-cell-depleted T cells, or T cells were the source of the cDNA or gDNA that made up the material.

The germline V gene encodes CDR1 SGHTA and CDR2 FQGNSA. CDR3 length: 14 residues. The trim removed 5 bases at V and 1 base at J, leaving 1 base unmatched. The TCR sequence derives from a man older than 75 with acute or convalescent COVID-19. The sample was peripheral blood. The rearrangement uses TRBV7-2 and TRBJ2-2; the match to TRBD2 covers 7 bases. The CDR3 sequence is CASSPSGNTGELFF. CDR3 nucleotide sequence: TGTGCCAGCAGCCCTAGCGGGAACACCGGGGAGCTGTTTTTT.